The clone carrying this T cell receptor beta chain was observed at least ten times. Its antigen is unidentified. This sample is part of a study of T-cell reconstitution after alpha-beta-depleted transplantation in children. Unique molecular identifiers featured in how the TCRbeta library was prepared. TCRdb reprocessed the PCR reads via MiXCR and lists one record per CDR3 protein. The data show approximately 30,000 distinct CDR3 sequences, with about 7% seen just once and roughly 27% held by the top ten. Regarding the study as a whole: Reported findings indicate that, about two months after transplant, alpha-beta T cells came from several hundred expanded clones, which were derived from non-depleted graft cells. T-cell numbers and diversity one year post-transplant derived largely from freshly generated T cells. The high TCRbeta diversity at day 60 in some patients came from surviving recipient T cells and thymic progenitors.

This receptor was obtained from a child younger than two who had a stem cell transplant for acute myeloid leukemia, so the T cells may come from the graft donor. The sequencing here drew on peripheral blood, taken 60 days after TCRalphabeta/CD19-depleted stem cell transplant.

The chain's CDR3 is CASSRGQGWDTDTQYF. Written as DNA, the CDR3 is TGTGCCAGCAGCCGTGGACAGGGGTGGGACACAGATACGCAGTATTTT. V gene TRBV6-5 combines with J gene TRBJ2-3, with 9 nucleotides matching TRBD1. In germline, CDR1 is MNHEY, CDR2 SVGAGI. This CDR3 is 16 amino acids long. V lost 6 bases to trimming and J lost 2 bases; unmatched junction nucleotides: 9.